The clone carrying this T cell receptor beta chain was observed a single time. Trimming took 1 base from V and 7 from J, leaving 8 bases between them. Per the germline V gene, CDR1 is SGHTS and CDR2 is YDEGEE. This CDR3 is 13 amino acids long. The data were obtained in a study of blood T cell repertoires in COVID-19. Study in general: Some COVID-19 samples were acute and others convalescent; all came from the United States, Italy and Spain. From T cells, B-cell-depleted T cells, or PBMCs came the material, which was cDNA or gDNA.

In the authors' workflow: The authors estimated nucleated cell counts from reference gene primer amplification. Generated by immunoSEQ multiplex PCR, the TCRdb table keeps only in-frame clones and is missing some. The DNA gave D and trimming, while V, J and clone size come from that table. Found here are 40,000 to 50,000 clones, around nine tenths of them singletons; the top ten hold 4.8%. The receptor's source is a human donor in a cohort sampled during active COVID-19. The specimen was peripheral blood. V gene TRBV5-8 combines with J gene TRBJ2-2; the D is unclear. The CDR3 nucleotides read TGTGCCAGCAGCTTGTATCGGGTCGGGGAGCTGTTTTTT. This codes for CASSLYRVGELFF.